The sequence of this T cell receptor (beta chain) was determined in a study of cytomegalovirus exposure and HLA in healthy donors. Study-wide findings and caveats: TCR beta chains numbering some 150 were designated cytomegalovirus-associated. In vitro, three CMV-associated chains proved specific for CMV antigens. A later analysis found first-cohort TCR clusters tended to co-occur in the 130 or so validation repertoires.

As concerns this clone: The antigen is undetermined.

This CDR3 contains 17 residues. V lost 5 bases and J lost 3, with 19 bases in between. Germline assignment: CDR1 LNHDA and CDR2 SQIVND (reference sequence). Some clones are missing from TCRdb's copy, which holds only in-frame ones; the method was immunoSEQ multiplex PCR. The sample lists over 85,000 clones; roughly 89% were seen once. The rearrangement joins TRBV19 to TRBJ2-2; tentative D call: TRBD2 (5 bases). Material for sequencing was PBMCs. The receptor's source is a woman aged 18-35 years in good health and CMV-seronegative. CDR3 amino acids: CASSARAPGMDTGELFF. The CDR3, as DNA: TGTGCCAGTAGTGCTCGCGCGCCGGGGATGGACACCGGGGAGCTGTTTTTT.